The present entry profiles one T cell receptor beta chain with its context. Its antigen is still unknown. The data were obtained in a study of T cell responses to AZD1222 COVID-19 vaccine. Study conclusions and caveats: Spike-spanning, vaccine-associated CD4 TCRs were dominant at 160-218 and 743-854.

This CDR3 is 16 amino acids long. Germline CDR1 reads MNHEY; CDR2 reads SVGEGT. V gave up 4 bases and J gave up 3 bases; unmatched junction bases: 7. The assay was immunoSEQ multiplex PCR, and TCRdb's table has in-frame clones only and misses some. The sample lists 120,000 or so clones; about 90% were seen once. The chain uses TRBV6-2 or TRBV6-3 and TRBJ2-7; 12 bases line up with TRBD2. The receptor's source is an adult in good health. The specimen was peripheral blood, collected on day 0 of AZD1222 vaccination. The CDR3 protein is CASSSRLAGEHYEQYF. The DNA of the CDR3 is TGTGCCAGCAGTTCCAGACTAGCGGGAGAGCACTACGAGCAGTACTTC.